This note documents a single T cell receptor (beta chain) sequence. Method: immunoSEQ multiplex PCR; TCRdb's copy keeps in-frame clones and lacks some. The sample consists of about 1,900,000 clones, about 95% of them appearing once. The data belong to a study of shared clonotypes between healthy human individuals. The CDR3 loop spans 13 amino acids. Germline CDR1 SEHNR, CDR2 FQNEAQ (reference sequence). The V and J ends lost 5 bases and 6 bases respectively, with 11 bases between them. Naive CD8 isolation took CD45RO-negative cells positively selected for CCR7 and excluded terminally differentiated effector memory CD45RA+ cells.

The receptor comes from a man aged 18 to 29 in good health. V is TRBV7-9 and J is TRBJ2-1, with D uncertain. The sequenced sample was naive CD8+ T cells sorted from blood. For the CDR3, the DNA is TGTGCCAGCAGCCCACCTGTTGTCAATGAGCAGTTCTTC. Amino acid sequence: CASSPPVVNEQFF.